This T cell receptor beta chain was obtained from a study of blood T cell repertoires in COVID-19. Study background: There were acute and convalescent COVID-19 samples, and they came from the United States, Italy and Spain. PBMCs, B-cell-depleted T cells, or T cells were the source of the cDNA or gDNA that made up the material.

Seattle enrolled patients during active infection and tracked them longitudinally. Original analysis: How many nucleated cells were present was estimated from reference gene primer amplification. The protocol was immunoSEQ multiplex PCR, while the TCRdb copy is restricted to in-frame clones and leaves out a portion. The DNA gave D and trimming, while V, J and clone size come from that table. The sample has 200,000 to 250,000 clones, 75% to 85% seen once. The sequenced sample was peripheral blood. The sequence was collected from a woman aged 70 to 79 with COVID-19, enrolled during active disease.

The CDR3 loop reads CASSPNDRGVNTEAFF. CDR3 in DNA: TGTGCCAGCTCACCGAACGACCGGGGGGTTAACACTGAAGCTTTCTTT. V usage is TRBV18 and J usage is TRBJ1-1; D is possibly TRBD1 (5 bases). The CDR3 contains 16 residues. Looked up from germline, CDR1 is KGHSH and CDR2 is LQKENI. V lost 3 bases and J 2 bases, leaving 16 bases between the germline ends.